This T cell receptor (beta chain) was obtained from a study of CD8+ T cells in alopecia areata. The germline V gene encodes CDR1 PRHDT and CDR2 FYEKMQ (reference sequence). This CDR3 region has 13 residues. V lost 4 bases and J lost 2; bases outside the gene matches: 2. As for treatment: oral pan-JAK inhibitor, 5-10 mg twice daily. Alopecia areata patients had lesional scalp punch biopsies and peripheral blood taken from them. Extraction and reverse transcription of RNA yielded cDNA as the sequencing template. Libraries were prepared by immunoSEQ multiplex PCR; TCRdb keeps only in-frame clonotypes and omits some of them. The table shows fewer than 100,000 clones, with around 71% occurring only once.

The sequences come from CD8+ T cells sorted from blood, collected between weeks 44 and 45, from a patient treated with tofacitinib. The genes are TRBV13 and TRBJ2-7; TRBD2 matches 7 bases. This TCR was sampled from a human donor with alopecia areata. The CDR3 sequence: CASSSGLTYEQYF. Written as DNA, the CDR3 is TGTGCCAGCAGCTCGGGACTAACCTACGAGCAGTACTTC.